Below, 25 T cell receptor beta chains from the same sample are listed, as sequenced in a study of monozygotic twins with cystic fibrosis. Some clones are missing from TCRdb's copy, which holds only in-frame ones; the method was immunoSEQ multiplex PCR. The repertoire holds 30,000 or so clones, with roughly nine tenths as singletons. The sequenced material came from blood. These TCRs come from a girl aged 2 to 10 with cystic fibrosis.

J is TRBJ2-7 and V is TRBV9; 9 bases map to TRBD2. The CDR3 is made up of 15 amino acids. Germline assignment: CDR1 SGDLS and CDR2 YYNGEE. J gave up 3 bases and V 0 bases, and 4 bases lay outside the gene matches. The CDR3 bases are TGTGCCAGCAGCGTAGCCAGTAGCGGGGGCTACGAGCAGTACTTC. Translation: CASSVASSGGYEQYF.

The chain uses TRBV2 and TRBJ2-7, with D perhaps matching TRBD1 (6 bases). Germline values: CDR1 SNHLY, CDR2 FYNNEI. V was cut by 5 bases and J by 7 bases, with 12 bases left in between. The CDR3 spans 12 residues. CDR3 nucleotides: TGTGCCAGCAGTCAAAGAAGGGGGGAGCAGTACTTC. Translation: CASSQRRGEQYF.

A few counts support this clone. The V and J genes are TRBV27 and TRBJ1-5; weak D call: TRBD1 (6 bases). Looked up from germline, CDR1 is MNHEY and CDR2 is SMNVEV (reference sequence). Trimming took off 5 bases at V and 5 bases at J, with 13 bases between the two ends. The CDR3 extends over 14 amino acids. The CDR3: CASSTTGPDQPQHF. Written as DNA, the CDR3 is TGTGCCAGCAGTACTACAGGGCCAGATCAGCCCCAGCATTTT.

This clone was found once. This chain joins TRBV27 and TRBJ1-1, with 12 positions matching TRBD1. V lost 0 bases and J lost 5; bases outside the gene matches: 1. The V gene's germline CDR1 is MNHEY and CDR2 SMNVEV (reference sequence). The CDR3 runs 15 residues. The CDR3 region has the DNA TGTGCCAGCAGTTTATCGGGACAGGGGGCGACTGAAGCTTTCTTT. As protein: CASSLSGQGATEAFF.

The chain recombines TRBV2 with TRBJ2-5, with D perhaps matching TRBD1 or TRBD2 (5 bases each). There are 15 residues in the CDR3. Looked up from germline, CDR1 is SNHLY and CDR2 is FYNNEI. Trimming took off 8 bases at V and 1 base at J, with 17 bases between the two ends. The CDR3 loop reads CASRATPGTQETQYF. The CDR3 DNA reads TGTGCCAGCCGAGCCACCCCGGGGACCCAAGAGACCCAGTACTTC.

The chain uses TRBV11-2 and TRBJ2-7; D uncertain. Looked up from germline, CDR1 is SGHAT and CDR2 is FQNNGV. The length of the CDR3 is 16 residues. Trimming took off 0 bases at V and 3 bases at J, with 15 bases between the two ends. CDR3 loop: CASSLDRVTSYYEQYF. Here the CDR3 DNA reads TGTGCCAGCAGCTTAGATCGGGTCACTTCCTACTACGAGCAGTACTTC.

The rearrangement uses TRBV5-4 and TRBJ2-2; D gene unclear. CDR1 SGHNT and CDR2 YYREEE come from the germline V gene (reference sequence). CDR3 size: 12 residues. Trimming removed 3 bases at V and 0 bases at J, with 0 bases between. CDR3 in DNA: TGTGCCAGCAGCTCGAACACCGGGGAGCTGTTTTTT. Translating it yields CASSSNTGELFF.

The V call is TRBV10-3, the J call TRBJ2-7; 7 nucleotides align to TRBD1. This CDR3 is 14 amino acids long. Per germline, CDR1 ENHRY and CDR2 SYGVKD. V shed 5 bases and J 2 bases; nucleotides not matched to a gene: 6. CDR3 in DNA: TGTGCCATCAGTAACCGGGACAGAGCCTACGAGCAGTACTTC. It codes for CAISNRDRAYEQYF.

The CDR3 is CASSQMSGRATDTQYF. CDR3 coding DNA: TGTGCCAGCAGCCAAATGAGCGGGAGGGCGACAGATACGCAGTATTTT. The gene calls are TRBV14 and TRBJ2-3; 10 bases align to TRBD2. There are 16 residues in the CDR3. Germline CDR1 and CDR2: SGHDN and FVKESK. The V gene end was trimmed by 2 bases and the J gene end by 3 bases; junction bases not matched to a gene: 5. The full variable domain, with the rest looked up from reference TRBV14 and TRBJ2-3, is EAGVTQFPSHSVIEKGQTVTLRCDPISGHDNLYWYRRVMGKEIKFLLHFVKESKQDESGMPNNRFLAERTGGTYSTLKVQPAELEDSGVYFCASSQMSGRATDTQYFGPGTRLTVL.

The chain employs TRBV11-2 and TRBJ2-7; TRBD1 aligns across 7 bases. With 5 bases clipped from V and 5 bases from J, the junction kept 12 bases outside the gene matches. Germline CDR1 is SGHAT and CDR2 is FQNNGV. CDR3 length equals 15 residues. In DNA, the CDR3 is TGTGCCAGCAGCCCTCCCGGCAGGGGGTTGCACGAGCAGTACTTC. This codes for CASSPPGRGLHEQYF.

In nucleotides, the CDR3 is TGTGCCAGCTCCCCTCCTAGCACAGATACGCAGTATTTT. Its protein is CASSPPSTDTQYF. The rearrangement links TRBV18 to TRBJ2-3; D is unresolved. This CDR3 has 13 amino acids. Deletions cut 6 bases from V and 0 bases from J, with 7 bases between. Germline CDR1 KGHSH, CDR2 LQKENI.

The chain recombines TRBV5-4 with TRBJ1-1; D is possibly TRBD1 (6 bases). This CDR3 has 15 amino acids. Deletions cut 0 bases from V and 1 base from J, with 10 bases between. Germline CDR1 and CDR2: SGHNT and YYREEE (reference sequence). The CDR3 nucleotides read TGTGCCAGCAGCTTGGAGGGGACAAGGAACACTGAAGCTTTCTTT. Translating gives CASSLEGTRNTEAFF.

This rearrangement joins TRBV7-8 to TRBJ2-1; the D call may be TRBD1 or TRBD2 (5 bases each). The CDR3 sequence is 17 residues long. Germline CDR1 is SGHVS and CDR2 is FQNEAQ. Between the trimmed V and J ends, which lost 1 base and 7 bases, there was a span of 20 bases. The CDR3 DNA reads TGTGCCAGCAGCTTAGAGCGGATTGGGGCGTTTTGGAATGAGCAGTTCTTC. As protein: CASSLERIGAFWNEQFF.

This clone is a singleton in its sample. The chain has TRBV19 and TRBJ2-6; D possibly uses TRBD1 or TRBD2 (5 bases each). Germline CDR1 is LNHDA and CDR2 is SQIVND (reference sequence). The CDR3 is 18 amino acids. Trimming pared 6 bases from V and 0 bases from J, leaving 18 bases between. CDR3 sequence: CASRPGHSGNSGANVLTF. Here the CDR3 DNA reads TGTGCCAGTAGGCCGGGGCACAGTGGGAACTCTGGGGCCAACGTCCTGACTTTC.

This clone was counted only a few times. The rearrangement joins TRBV30 to TRBJ1-1; D perhaps matches TRBD1 (6 bases). The germline CDR1 and CDR2 sequences are GTSNPN and SVGIG (reference sequence). V dropped 4 bases and J dropped 1 base, with 7 bases sitting between them. The length of the CDR3 is 12 residues. The CDR3 region has the DNA TGTGCCTGGACAGGGGCGAACACTGAAGCTTTCTTT. Its translation: CAWTGANTEAFF.

The chain joins TRBV30 to TRBJ2-1; D not resolved. With 2 bases removed from V and 0 bases from J, the gap between germline ends came to 11 bases. CDR1 is GTSNPN, CDR2 SVGIG, per germline (reference sequence). The CDR3 totals 15 residues. For the CDR3, the DNA is TGTGCCTGGAGTCCGGGTCTAAGCTCCTACAATGAGCAGTTCTTC. As protein: CAWSPGLSSYNEQFF. The complete variable domain, with remaining parts taken from reference TRBV30 and TRBJ2-1, reads SQTIHQWPATLVQPVGSPLSLECTVEGTSNPNLYWYRQAAGRGLQLLFYSVGIGQISSEVPQNLSASRPQDRQFILSSKKLLLSDSGFYLCAWSPGLSSYNEQFFGPGTRLTVL.

This clone was seen only once. The chain carries TRBV5-6 and TRBJ2-4; perhaps TRBD1 as D (6 bases). The V gene's germline CDR1 is SGHDT and CDR2 YYEEEE. Trimming stripped 4 bases from V and 2 bases from J, with 10 bases between. CDR3 length equals 14 residues. CDR3 protein: CASSRTGTKNIQYF. The CDR3 nucleotides read TGTGCCAGCAGCCGTACAGGGACCAAAAACATTCAGTACTTC.

The chain carries TRBV7-6 and TRBJ2-1; maybe TRBD2 (6 bases). The CDR3 is 13 amino acids. V was shortened by 6 bases and J by 5 bases, with 11 bases between the two germline ends. CDR1 and CDR2 (germline): SGHVS, FNYEAQ. The CDR3 sequence is CASSPGGNNEQFF. DNA for the CDR3: TGTGCCAGCAGTCCCGGGGGTAACAATGAGCAGTTCTTC.

This rearrangement joins TRBV5-1 to TRBJ1-2; perhaps TRBD1 as D (6 bases). This CDR3 is 15 amino acids long. Deletions cut 4 bases from V and 3 bases from J, with 16 bases between. Germline-derived CDR1 and CDR2 are SGHRS and YFSETQ. Written as DNA, the CDR3 is TGCGCCAGCAGCCCCGGGGGCAGCCAAGACTATGGCTACACCTTC. It codes for CASSPGGSQDYGYTF.

This clone was recorded only once. CDR3 region: CASSSPGLAGDALGDEQFF. CDR3 bases: TGTGCCAGCAGTTCTCCGGGGCTAGCGGGAGATGCCCTGGGGGATGAGCAGTTCTTC. The chain employs TRBV7-8 and TRBJ2-1, with TRBD2 identical over 10 bases. Per germline, CDR1 SGHVS and CDR2 FQNEAQ. V dropped 6 bases and J dropped 8; count of bases not matched to a gene: 22. This CDR3 spans 19 amino acids.

The CDR3 DNA is TGTGCCAGCAGCGTAGCTGCCGCGACTAGCAGCGCCTACGAGCAGTACTTC. Its translation: CASSVAAATSSAYEQYF. J is TRBJ2-7 and V is TRBV9; TRBD2 matches 7 bases. Germline V gene lookup returns CDR1 SGDLS and CDR2 YYNGEE. With V trimmed by 0 bases and J by 2 bases, 11 bases remained unmatched. CDR3 length equals 17 residues.

This sequence joins TRBV27 and TRBJ2-7; 7 nucleotides match TRBD2. Losses at the gene ends were 5 bases for V and 2 bases for J; bases not matched to a gene: 3. Looked up from germline, CDR1 is MNHEY and CDR2 is SMNVEV (reference sequence). The CDR3 is made up of 13 amino acids. The CDR3 DNA sequence: TGTGCCAGCAGTAATAGCGGGCCCTACGAGCAGTACTTC. This encodes CASSNSGPYEQYF.

On this clone: Compared with germline, one end of the junction differs, possibly owing to a read error. CDR3 bases: TGTGCCAGCAGCCAAGGGGTCCAGGGGGCGAAAGCCTTC. Translation gives CASSQGVQGAKAF. The V gene is TRBV14, the J gene TRBJ1-2; TRBD1 aligns across 8 bases. The CDR3 is made up of 13 amino acids. Germline V gene data show CDR1 as SGHDN and CDR2 as FVKESK.

The rearrangement links TRBV4-2 to TRBJ2-5; TRBD2 agrees at 8 bases. This CDR3 is 15 amino acids long. V lost 4 bases and J lost 4; bases outside the gene matches: 8. Germline CDR1 reads LGHNA; CDR2 reads YNFKEQ. In DNA, the CDR3 is TGTGCCAGCAGCCCAAGCCGGGCGGGGGGAGAGACCCAGTACTTC. It codes for CASSPSRAGGETQYF.

This chain connects TRBV27 to TRBJ2-7; 12 bases match TRBD1. Germline CDR1 and CDR2: MNHEY and SMNVEV (reference sequence). The V and J ends lost 2 bases and 4 bases, in that order; junction bases with no gene match: 3. CDR3 length: 15 amino acids. The CDR3 DNA follows: TGTGCCAGCAGTTTAACGGGACAGGGGGCATACGAGCAGTACTTC. Translated, it gives CASSLTGQGAYEQYF.